One and the same sample provided the 19 T cell receptor beta chains below, sequenced in a study of regulatory T cells in long-lasting Graves disease. Libraries of TCR beta came from iRepertoire HTBI primers plus Arm-PCR of CDR3 regions. TCRdb processed the multiplex PCR reads anew with MiXCR; each CDR3 protein has one entry. The data show under 500,000 distinct CDR3 sequences, around 21% seen once. Time point: persistent/refractory GD, antithyroid drugs over 5 years with positive TRAb. The authors made the TCR library using RNA they extracted from PBMCs. This specimen consisted of peripheral blood mononuclear cells (PBMCs), obtained when the disease was refractory, from a patient treated with antithyroid drugs. The receptors here all came from a female donor with Graves disease.

This clonotype was recorded a few times. CDR3: CSASLGAEQYF. For the CDR3, the DNA is TGCAGTGCGAGCCTCGGGGCCGAGCAGTACTTC. The gene calls are TRBV20-1 and TRBJ2-7, with D tentatively TRBD1 or TRBD2 (5 bases each). Deletions cut 6 bases from V and 6 bases from J, with 12 bases between. The CDR3 contains 11 residues. Germline V gene lookup returns CDR1 DFQATT and CDR2 SNEGSKA (reference sequence).

This clonotype was observed at least ten times. This rearrangement joins TRBV18 to TRBJ2-2; D is uncertain. CDR1 is KGHSH and CDR2 is LQKENI in the germline V gene. The CDR3 covers 14 residues. V lost 6 bases and J 2 bases, leaving 10 bases between the germline ends. The CDR3 sequence: CASSFDHNTGELFF. The DNA for the CDR3 is TGTGCCAGCTCCTTCGACCATAACACCGGGGAGCTGTTTTTT.

This sequence joins TRBV5-8 and TRBJ2-7; TRBD1 or TRBD2 may be the D gene (5 bases each). V dropped 4 bases and J dropped 5 bases, with 19 bases sitting between them. The germline CDR1 and CDR2 sequences are SGHTS and YDEGEE. The CDR3 totals 15 residues. The CDR3 nucleotides read TGTGCCAGCAGCCAGTTGAGGGGCCCAGAAGACGAGCAGTACTTC. It is translated as CASSQLRGPEDEQYF.

Turning to this clonotype: With a far larger clone one base away, a read error is the likely cause. The chain combines TRBV11-2 with TRBJ2-7; the D is unclear. CDR3 length equals 13 residues. In germline, CDR1 is SGHAT, CDR2 FQNNGV. CDR3 DNA sequence: TGTGCCAGCAGCTTTATCGGGTCCTGCGAGCAGTACTTC. This sequence encodes CASSFIGSCEQYF.

CDR3 nucleotides: TGTGCCAGCAGCTTAAAGGGACAGGGAAGGGACACCATATATTTT. It encodes CASSLKGQGRDTIYF. This rearrangement joins TRBV7-2 to TRBJ1-3, with 9 nucleotides matching TRBD1. The CDR3 sequence is 15 residues long. The V and J ends lost 2 bases and 8 bases, in that order; junction bases with no gene match: 7. The germline V gene encodes CDR1 SGHTA and CDR2 FQGNSA.

This clonotype came up many times. This rearrangement joins TRBV28 to TRBJ2-5, with TRBD1 as a possible D gene (5 bases). Germline V gene sequence: CDR1 MDHEN, CDR2 SYDVKM. The CDR3 sequence is 17 residues long. V lost 5 bases, J lost 1 base, and 20 bases lay in between. For the CDR3, the DNA is TGTGCCAGCAGTGGGCCTGACAGAACGGGTCGCCAAGAGACCCAGTACTTC. This gives the protein CASSGPDRTGRQETQYF.

This clonotype was counted many times. The chain is built from TRBV12-3 or TRBV12-4 and TRBJ2-7; perhaps TRBD1 as D (5 bases). The CDR3 sequence is 13 residues long. V was clipped by 3 bases and J by 3 bases, with 9 bases between them. Here the CDR3 DNA reads TGTGCCAGCAGTTTGGACATAGTCTACGAGCAGTACTTC. It yields the protein CASSLDIVYEQYF.

This clonotype showed up many times. The V gene is TRBV6-1, the J gene TRBJ1-1; no definite D call. CDR3 length: 13 residues. V dropped 6 bases and J dropped 5 bases, with 13 bases sitting between them. Germline V gene lookup returns CDR1 MNHNS and CDR2 SASEGT. In nucleotides, the CDR3 is TGTGCCAGCAGAAACTTGTATAAGACTGAAGCTTTCTTT. Residues: CASRNLYKTEAFF.

The chain carries TRBV6-2 or TRBV6-3 and TRBJ1-5; no clear D gene. There are 13 residues in the CDR3. In germline, CDR1 is MNHEY, CDR2 SVGEGT. Between the trimmed V and J ends, which lost 4 bases and 7 bases, there was a span of 11 bases. The CDR3 spells CASSSSGFQPQHF. The CDR3 DNA is TGTGCCAGCAGTTCTAGCGGGTTCCAGCCCCAGCATTTT.

The rearrangement joins TRBV4-1 to TRBJ2-7, with TRBD2 matching 13 bases. The CDR3 is made up of 16 amino acids. The V gene's germline CDR1 is MGHRA and CDR2 YSYEKL. The V segment lost 4 bases and the J segment 4 bases; nucleotides outside the gene matches: 7. CDR3 residues: CASSLLGLAGRYEQYF. The CDR3 DNA reads TGCGCCAGCAGCCTGCTGGGACTAGCGGGAAGATACGAGCAGTACTTC.

This clonotype was detected a few times. V usage is TRBV10-3 and J usage is TRBJ2-7, with D possibly TRBD1 on 6 matching bases. V was shortened by 7 bases and J by 0 bases, with 13 bases between the two germline ends. Germline V CDR1 and CDR2: ENHRY, SYGVKD. The CDR3 has 14 amino acids. CDR3 amino acids: CAITDDRRSYEQYF. The CDR3 DNA reads TGTGCCATCACCGACGACAGGCGCTCCTACGAGCAGTACTTC.

This clonotype was picked up many times. The CDR3 loop is CASSLSRLNYGYTF. The CDR3 DNA reads TGTGCCAGCAGCTTGTCCAGATTGAACTATGGCTACACCTTC. The chain couples TRBV7-3 to TRBJ1-2; D gene uncertain. The CDR3 loop spans 14 amino acids. V lost 3 bases, J lost 2 bases, and 10 bases lay in between. The V gene's germline CDR1 is SGHTA and CDR2 FQGTGA.

This clonotype occurred many times. The V call is TRBV6-2 or TRBV6-3, the J call TRBJ1-2; no firm D call. Looked up from germline, CDR1 is MNHEY and CDR2 is SVGEGT. CDR3 size: 14 residues. The V and J ends lost 5 bases and 6 bases respectively, with 16 bases between them. The CDR3 is CASSEAMAGHGYTF. The CDR3 DNA sequence: TGTGCCAGCAGTGAAGCAATGGCAGGACATGGCTACACCTTC.

In this sample, this clonotype turned up many times. The chain joins TRBV15 to TRBJ2-6; 8 bases agree with TRBD1. The junction had 1 base not matched to a gene; V was cut back by 9 bases and J by 0 bases. The CDR3 consists of 14 residues. Germline V gene sequence: CDR1 LNHNV, CDR2 YYDKDF (reference sequence). The CDR3 is CATQGVSGANVLTF. CDR3 in DNA: TGTGCCACACAGGGGGTCTCTGGGGCCAACGTCCTGACTTTC. Drawing the rest from reference TRBV15 and TRBJ2-6, the complete variable domain is DAMVIQNPRYQVTQFGKPVTLSCSQTLNHNVMYWYQQKSSQAPKLLFHYYDKDFNNEADTPDNFQSRRPNTSFCFLDIRSPGLGDTAMYLCATQGVSGANVLTFGAGSRLTVL.

This rearrangement joins TRBV5-1 to TRBJ1-1; 8 positions agree with TRBD1. The CDR3 runs 14 residues. Trimming at V came to 4 bases and at J to 5 bases, leaving 7 bases not matched to a gene. Per the germline V gene, CDR1 is SGHRS and CDR2 is YFSETQ. CDR3 DNA: TGCGCCAGCAGCCACGGACAGGGCGAGACTGAAGCTTTCTTT. As protein: CASSHGQGETEAFF. Combining the CDR3 with reference TRBV5-1 and TRBJ1-1 gives the whole variable domain KAGVTQTPRYLIKTRGQQVTLSCSPISGHRSVSWYQQTPGQGLQFLFEYFSETQRNKGNFPGRFSGRQFSNSRSEMNVSTLELGDSALYLCASSHGQGETEAFFGQGTRLTVV.

Comments on this clonotype: A read error may be the cause here, since a much bigger clone is one base away. The rearrangement joins TRBV7-3 to TRBJ2-7, with 8 bases fitting TRBD2. The germline CDR1 and CDR2 sequences are SGHTA and FQGTGA. The CDR3 spans 13 residues. The CDR3 protein is CASSSGAGYEQHF. Here the CDR3 DNA reads TGTGCCAGCAGTAGCGGGGCTGGCTACGAGCAGCACTTC.

This rearrangement joins TRBV6-5 to TRBJ2-1; maybe TRBD2 (6 bases). V was trimmed by 2 bases and J by 0 bases, leaving 8 bases between them. Germline values: CDR1 MNHEY, CDR2 SVGAGI. The CDR3 loop spans 15 amino acids. The CDR3 sequence: CASSYLDYSYNEQFF. The DNA for the CDR3 is TGTGCCAGCAGTTACCTGGACTACTCCTACAATGAGCAGTTCTTC.

This clonotype was recorded many times. V usage is TRBV28 and J usage is TRBJ1-4; TRBD1 matches at 9 bases. The V gene end was trimmed by 0 bases and the J gene end by 5 bases; junction bases not matched to a gene: 1. The CDR3 consists of 15 residues. The V gene's germline CDR1 is MDHEN and CDR2 SYDVKM. The CDR3 DNA reads as TGTGCCAGCAGTTTATGGGACAGGGGAAATGAAAAACTGTTTTTT. It yields the protein CASSLWDRGNEKLFF.

On this clonotype: At one end, the junction sequence differs from germline, possibly due to a read error. The genes are TRBV6-1 and TRBJ1-3; D is unresolved. CDR1 is MNHNS and CDR2 is SASEGT in the germline V gene. The CDR3 is 15 residues long. CDR3 sequence reads: CASLTERISGITIYF. As DNA, the CDR3 is TGTGCCAGCCTAACTGAGAGGATCTCTGGAATCACCATATATTTT.